This T cell receptor beta chain was sequenced during a study of early T cells in non-severe SARS-CoV-2 infection. In germline, CDR1 is SEHNR, CDR2 FQNEAQ (reference sequence). CDR3 length: 13 residues. V was shortened by 11 bases and J by 4 bases, with 14 bases between the two germline ends. TCRdb re-analysed the 5' RACE reads in MiXCR, keeping a single row per CDR3 protein. Of roughly 67,000 distinct CDR3 sequences detected, 11% appear once; the ten largest clones hold 6.4%. This clonotype occurred many times. The sequenced sample was whole blood. The origin of this receptor is an adult who was a healthcare worker with PCR-confirmed SARS-CoV-2 infection or an uninfected control (not recorded which). The chain recombines TRBV7-9 with TRBJ2-2, with D tentatively TRBD1 or TRBD2 (5 bases each). The CDR3 loop is CAVGVTRTGELFF. Here the CDR3 DNA reads TGTGCCGTGGGGGTGACACGCACCGGGGAGCTGTTTTTT.